These T cell receptor beta chains were read from a single sample in a study of blood T cell repertoires in COVID-19. TCRdb's table, derived via immunoSEQ multiplex PCR, lists solely in-frame clones and lacks some. The repertoire holds about 150,000 clones, with around four fifths as singletons. The sequencing input was peripheral blood. The receptors originated from a woman of 80 years or more with acute or convalescent COVID-19. Both conserved end residues are part of each CDR3. The order of the fields is V gene, J gene, CDR3 protein.

v_gene: TRBV18; j_gene: TRBJ2-5; CDR3aa: CASSPGTGWSETQYF
v_gene: TRBV9; j_gene: TRBJ2-2; CDR3aa: CASTTGQGIIPGELFF
v_gene: TRBV9; j_gene: TRBJ2-1; CDR3aa: CASSPLTGTSPQFF
v_gene: TRBV4-1; j_gene: TRBJ1-3; CDR3aa: CASSQDPGGNTIYF
v_gene: TRBV18; j_gene: TRBJ1-2; CDR3aa: CASSPSLGTGGFPYGYTF
v_gene: TRBV5-1; j_gene: TRBJ1-1; CDR3aa: CASSLDSGMRTEAFF
v_gene: TRBV5-4; j_gene: TRBJ2-1; CDR3aa: CASSLQTGMLNEQFF
v_gene: TRBV6-5; j_gene: TRBJ2-7; CDR3aa: CASSYPMGQGWEQYF
v_gene: TRBV12-3/TRBV12-4; j_gene: TRBJ1-1; CDR3aa: CASFLVMNTEAFF
v_gene: TRBV28; j_gene: TRBJ2-4; CDR3aa: CASRPTTSVGIQYF
v_gene: TRBV7-8; j_gene: TRBJ2-5; CDR3aa: CASSQGPRQGKVETQYF
v_gene: TRBV4-3; j_gene: TRBJ2-7; CDR3aa: CASSQVGGGSYEQYF
v_gene: TRBV3-1/TRBV3-2; j_gene: TRBJ2-2; CDR3aa: CASSQELAGDTGELFF
v_gene: TRBV6-2/TRBV6-3; j_gene: TRBJ1-2; CDR3aa: CASSYSTDYGYTF
v_gene: TRBV2; j_gene: TRBJ1-2; CDR3aa: CASLGLLPANYGYTF
v_gene: TRBV24-1; j_gene: TRBJ2-6; CDR3aa: CATSDTGSGANVLTF
v_gene: TRBV4-2; j_gene: TRBJ1-1; CDR3aa: CASSPSGGENTEAFF
v_gene: TRBV12-3/TRBV12-4; j_gene: TRBJ2-7; CDR3aa: CASTLRGVGEQYF
v_gene: TRBV12-3/TRBV12-4; j_gene: TRBJ2-1; CDR3aa: CASSFNVAGEQFF
v_gene: TRBV9; j_gene: TRBJ2-1; CDR3aa: CASSPPGTRYPEQFF
v_gene: TRBV6-4; j_gene: TRBJ2-1; CDR3aa: CASSLGLAGGQGEQFF
v_gene: TRBV19; j_gene: TRBJ1-6; CDR3aa: CASRAGTVYNSPLHF
v_gene: TRBV6-6; j_gene: TRBJ1-2; CDR3aa: CASSYSSGDGYTF
v_gene: TRBV5-4; j_gene: TRBJ1-2; CDR3aa: CASSPDTANYGYTF
v_gene: TRBV6-2/TRBV6-3; j_gene: TRBJ2-1; CDR3aa: CASSYVSGRPDNEQFF
v_gene: TRBV2; j_gene: TRBJ2-5; CDR3aa: CASSYEPGLATRQTQYF
v_gene: TRBV7-2; j_gene: TRBJ1-5; CDR3aa: CASSLDLGTGRDQPQHF
v_gene: TRBV27; j_gene: TRBJ1-6; CDR3aa: CASNPRALYNSPLHF
v_gene: TRBV10-3; j_gene: TRBJ2-5; CDR3aa: CAISEKDRAGKTQYF
v_gene: TRBV7-9; j_gene: TRBJ1-2; CDR3aa: CASSQAHYGYTF
v_gene: TRBV19; j_gene: TRBJ2-5; CDR3aa: CASTSPGETQYF
v_gene: TRBV3-1/TRBV3-2; j_gene: TRBJ2-7; CDR3aa: CASSPPGLAGDDEQYF
v_gene: TRBV29-1; j_gene: TRBJ2-7; CDR3aa: CSVLDTKAVDEQYF
v_gene: TRBV5-1; j_gene: TRBJ2-1; CDR3aa: CASSRDSTSYNEQFF
v_gene: TRBV25-1; j_gene: TRBJ2-7; CDR3aa: CASSAVSGRGYEQYF
v_gene: TRBV10-1; j_gene: TRBJ2-7; CDR3aa: CASSVARERREQYF